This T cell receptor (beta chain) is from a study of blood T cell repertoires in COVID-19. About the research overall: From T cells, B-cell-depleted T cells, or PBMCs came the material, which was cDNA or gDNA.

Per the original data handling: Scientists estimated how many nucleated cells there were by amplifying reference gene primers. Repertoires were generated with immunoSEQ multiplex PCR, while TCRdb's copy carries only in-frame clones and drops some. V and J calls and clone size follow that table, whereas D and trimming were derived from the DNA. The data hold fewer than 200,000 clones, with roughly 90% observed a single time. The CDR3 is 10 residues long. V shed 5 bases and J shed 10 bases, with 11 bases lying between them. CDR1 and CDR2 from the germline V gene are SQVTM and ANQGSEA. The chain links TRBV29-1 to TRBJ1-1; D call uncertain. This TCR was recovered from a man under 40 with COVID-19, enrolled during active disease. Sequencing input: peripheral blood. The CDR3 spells CSVPPPGAFF. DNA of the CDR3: TGCAGCGTTCCACCCCCGGGAGCTTTCTTT.